The following is a T cell receptor (beta chain) sequence with its context. The V and J ends lost 4 bases and 8 bases respectively, with 12 bases between them. Germline values: CDR1 SGDLS, CDR2 YYNGEE. The CDR3 is made up of 13 amino acids. Alongside a J-beta primer mix, a sample-barcoded 5' primer served in a second PCR lasting 7 to 11 cycles. TCRdb reprocessed the 5' RACE reads with MiXCR, giving one entry per CDR3 protein. This sample carries over 1,500,000 distinct CDR3 sequences, more than 35% of them seen once, and the ten largest clones take more than 20%. These data belong to a study of blood T cells in healthy people across ages.

The sequenced sample was blood. The chain couples TRBV9 to TRBJ1-4; D unresolved. This clonotype was obtained from a human donor in good health. CDR3 DNA: TGTGCCAGCAGCATTTCTTCGGGCGAAAAACTGTTTTTT. This sequence encodes CASSISSGEKLFF.